A selection of T cell receptor beta chains follows, all from one sample in a study of blood T cell repertoires in COVID-19. This table comes from immunoSEQ multiplex PCR, and its TCRdb copy is limited to in-frame clones, with some not included. The sample has about 130,000 clones, approximately 86% seen once; the top ten hold 9.5% to 12%. The sample was peripheral blood. The receptor set was obtained from a woman aged 65 to 85 with COVID-19, enrolled during active disease. The conserved cysteine and the conserved F or W are not part of the CDR3 here. Fields, in order: CDR3 length, V gene, J gene, CDR3 protein.

12	TRBV6-4	TRBJ1-1	ASSPGQANTEAF
10	TRBV3-1/TRBV3-2	TRBJ2-1	ASSSGENEQF
14	TRBV5-4	TRBJ2-1	ASSTGIAGAYNEQF
13	TRBV7-2	TRBJ2-3	ASSPDRGFTDTQY
12	TRBV2	TRBJ2-7	ASSDPGGRPEQY
13	TRBV28	TRBJ1-5	ASSSPGRAGQPQH
11	TRBV15	TRBJ1-2	ATSSTTNYGYT
11	TRBV3-1/TRBV3-2	TRBJ1-1	ASSQYRETEAF
12	TRBV6-5	TRBJ2-2	ASRDRQGTGELF
16	TRBV21-1	TRBJ1-1	ASSKEGGTANRGTEAF
15	TRBV7-9	TRBJ2-2	ASSSEPGQGFTGELF
12	TRBV19	TRBJ2-7	ASSKGWGLNEQY
10	TRBV10-1	TRBJ2-5	ASRGLLQTQY
10	TRBV2	TRBJ2-7	ASRRGSYEQY
13	TRBV6-5	TRBJ1-2	ASSLQGAANYGYT
14	TRBV6-2/TRBV6-3	TRBJ1-5	ASSSFRSYSNQPQH
13	TRBV12-5	TRBJ1-1	ASGLQQGLNTEAF
13	TRBV28	TRBJ2-6	ASSQTGAGANVLT
14	TRBV7-6	TRBJ2-1	ASSLVVPGGPGEQF
13	TRBV29-1	TRBJ1-4	SAWDREVANEKLF
12	TRBV6-5	TRBJ1-6	ASSWGTANSPLH
12	TRBV2	TRBJ1-1	ASGWGQPNTEAF
11	TRBV18	TRBJ1-2	ASSGPGGYGYT
12	TRBV5-5	TRBJ1-1	ASSLMGRLYEAF
15	TRBV12-1	TRBJ2-7	ASSTITPGQKPYEQY
12	TRBV19	TRBJ1-5	ATSAGISNQPQH
11	TRBV5-5	TRBJ1-2	ASSSQENYGYT
10	TRBV12-3/TRBV12-4	TRBJ2-1	ASSDSYNEQF
15	TRBV5-5	TRBJ2-1	ASSLVASVRDADEQF
13	TRBV5-5	TRBJ1-2	ASSLETGVIYGYT
11	TRBV12-3/TRBV12-4	TRBJ1-1	ASTLTGGTEAF
13	TRBV28	TRBJ1-1	ASTKQGAGNTEAF
13	TRBV5-8	TRBJ2-7	ASSLAGLARYEQY
12	TRBV3-1/TRBV3-2	TRBJ2-7	ASSQGWQSHEQY
13	TRBV11-2	TRBJ2-7	ASSWSTEASYEQY
12	TRBV4-1	TRBJ1-2	ASSPTGGRYGYT
13	TRBV5-8	TRBJ2-7	ASSFLPGTTYEQY
12	TRBV11-3	TRBJ2-7	ASSPGTSGGRQY
13	TRBV11-3	TRBJ2-7	ASSMGQGGADEQY
12	TRBV7-9	TRBJ2-7	ASSSDRVGYEQY
13	TRBV18	TRBJ1-5	ASSPSRGSNQPQH
11	TRBV7-9	TRBJ2-5	ASSREDRTRKY
13	TRBV28	TRBJ1-1	ASSPPGQGNTEAF
14	TRBV28	TRBJ1-2	ASSLSPGLQGHGYT